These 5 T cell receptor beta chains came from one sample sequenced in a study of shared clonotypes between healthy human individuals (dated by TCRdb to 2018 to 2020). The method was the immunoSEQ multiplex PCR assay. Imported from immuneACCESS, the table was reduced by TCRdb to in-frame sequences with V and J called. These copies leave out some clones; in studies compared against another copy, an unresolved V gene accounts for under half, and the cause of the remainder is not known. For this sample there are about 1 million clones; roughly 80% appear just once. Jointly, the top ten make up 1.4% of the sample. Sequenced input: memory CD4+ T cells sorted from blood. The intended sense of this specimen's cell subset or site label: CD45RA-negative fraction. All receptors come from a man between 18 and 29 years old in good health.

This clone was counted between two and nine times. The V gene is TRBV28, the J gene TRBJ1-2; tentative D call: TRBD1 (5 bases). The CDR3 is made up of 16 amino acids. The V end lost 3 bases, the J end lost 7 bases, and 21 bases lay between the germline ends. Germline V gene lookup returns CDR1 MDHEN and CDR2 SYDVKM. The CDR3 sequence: CASSFPQGSNSAGYTF. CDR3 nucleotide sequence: TGTGCCAGCAGTTTCCCTCAGGGTTCGAATTCTGCTGGCTACACCTTC.

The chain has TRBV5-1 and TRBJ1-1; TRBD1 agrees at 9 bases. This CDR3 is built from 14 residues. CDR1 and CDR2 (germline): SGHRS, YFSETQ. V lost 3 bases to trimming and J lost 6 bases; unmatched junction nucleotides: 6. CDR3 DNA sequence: TGCGCCAGCAGCTCAACAGGGGGCCGATCTGAAGCTTTCTTT. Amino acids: CASSSTGGRSEAFF.

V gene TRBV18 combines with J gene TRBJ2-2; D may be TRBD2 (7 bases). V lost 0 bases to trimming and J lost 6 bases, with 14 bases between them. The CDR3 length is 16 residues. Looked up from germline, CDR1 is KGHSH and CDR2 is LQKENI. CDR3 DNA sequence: TGTGCCAGCTCACCACCCAGTCGGGGGGCCGCCGGGGAGCTGTTTTTT. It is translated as CASSPPSRGAAGELFF.

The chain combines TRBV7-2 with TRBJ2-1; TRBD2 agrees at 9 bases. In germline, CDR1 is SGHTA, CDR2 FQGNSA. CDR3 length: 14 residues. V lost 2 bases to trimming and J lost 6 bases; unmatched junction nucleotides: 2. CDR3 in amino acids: CASSLQRGVNEQFF. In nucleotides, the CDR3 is TGTGCCAGCAGCTTACAGCGGGGGGTCAATGAGCAGTTCTTC. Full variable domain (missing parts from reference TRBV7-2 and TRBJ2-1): GAGVSQSPSNKVTEKGKDVELRCDPISGHTALYWYRQSLGQGLEFLIYFQGNSAPDKSGLPSDRFSAERTGGSVSTLTIQRTQQEDSAVYLCASSLQRGVNEQFFGPGTRLTVL.

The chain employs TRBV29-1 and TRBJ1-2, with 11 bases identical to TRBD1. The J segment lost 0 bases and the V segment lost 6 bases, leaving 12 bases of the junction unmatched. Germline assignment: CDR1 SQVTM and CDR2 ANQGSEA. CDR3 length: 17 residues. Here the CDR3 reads CSVPTGTGGIPNYGYTF. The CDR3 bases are TGCAGCGTGCCTACCGGGACAGGGGGGATCCCTAACTATGGCTACACCTTC.